The sequence of this TCR beta chain was determined in a study of blood T cell repertoires in COVID-19 (dated by TCRdb to 2020 to 2021). About the study as a whole: Collaborator samples came from the United States, Italy and Spain and covered acute and convalescent phases of COVID-19. Where available, HLA class I and class II types were taken from metadata supplied by the sample provider and were not determined by assay-based typing. The prospective study material was composed of cDNA or gDNA derived from T cells, B-cell-depleted T cells, or PBMCs. The samples were drawn from two sources: the first 160 participants of the ongoing ImmuneRACE study, and over 1,000 subjects contributed by 6 global collaborators. Sample metadata almost always included a de-identified subject ID, COVID-19 status, age in years and sex. Deeply sampled blood TCRbeta repertoires from subjects exposed to, actively infected with, or recovered from COVID-19 were included in the dataset. The repertoires were released in a freely available public database meant as a resource for research on the immune response to SARS-CoV-2.

The immunoSEQ Assay, a bias-controlled multiplex PCR, was used to amplify TCRbeta CDR3 regions from genomic DNA. Per the authors' processing: The number of nucleated cells in each sample was estimated from the amplification of reference gene primers within the assay. To quantify the absolute abundance of each unique TCRbeta CDR3 rearrangement, sequence reads were collapsed and filtered. For each sample, productive Simpson clonality was calculated as the square root of Simpson's diversity index over productive rearrangements. In its TCRdb copy, this immuneACCESS table keeps in-frame sequences only and misses some clones. Where compared with another copy, unresolved V genes explain less than half of these, and the others have no known cause. The V and J calls and clone size come from that table; D and trimming were worked out from the DNA. The sample yields over 250,000 clones; 89% were counted once. The top ten constitute less than 2.5% of the sample.

Summary of the overall study and its limitations: The amount of clinical and demographic metadata varied by source and participant and was provided uncurated.

This clone was detected once. Its cognate antigen has yet to be identified. One base away there is no much larger clone; base qualities are not given. Each collaborating institution followed its own protocols to collect whole blood in K2EDTA tubes. For TCRbeta analysis, collaborators shipped samples as frozen whole blood, isolated PBMCs, or DNA extracted from either of those sample types. The junction carries 18 bases between V and J, which are trimmed by 6 bases and 0 bases respectively. Its CDR3 holds 16 amino acids, cysteine through phenylalanine. The read is trimmed to its CDR3 DNA, 48 bases read in frame from base 1. From the germline V gene, CDR1 is SNHLY and CDR2 is FYNNEI.

Sequenced sample: peripheral blood. The chain is made from TRBV2 and TRBJ2-7; 6 matching bases give a weak D call of TRBD1. This sequence originates from a man aged 50-60 years with acute or convalescent COVID-19. The CDR3 reads as follows: CASSHGQLPSSYEQYF. The DNA sequence is TGTGCCAGCAGCCACGGACAGCTCCCTAGCTCCTACGAGCAGTACTTC. The full variable domain, completed from the reference TRBV2 and TRBJ2-7 proteins outside the CDR3, reads EPEVTQTPSHQVTQMGQEVILRCVPISNHLYFYWYRQILGQKVEFLVSFYNNEISEKSEIFDDQFSVERPDGSNFTLKIRSTKLEDSAMYFCASSHGQLPSSYEQYFGPGTRLTVT.